This is a list of T cell receptor beta chains from one sample in a study of blood T cell repertoires in COVID-19. Produced via immunoSEQ multiplex PCR; TCRdb's table is partial and in-frame only. The table records roughly 300,000 clones, around 86% of them present only once. The sample was peripheral blood. These receptors were taken from a middle-aged woman who had recovered from COVID-19. The CDR3 runs from the conserved cysteine through the conserved F or W. A D gene is named only where the DNA matches it firmly. Part of the rows lack a size; the others show once, few, many or a class for expanded clones.

J: TRBJ2-7; V: TRBV10-3; size: .; D: .; CDR3: CAIGSGYEQYF; DNA: TGTGCCATCGGATCGGGGTACGAGCAGTACTTC
J: TRBJ2-7; V: TRBV30; size: once; D: TRBD1; CDR3: CAWRRQGYEQYF; DNA: TGTGCCTGGAGGCGACAGGGCTACGAGCAGTACTTC
J: TRBJ1-2; V: TRBV6-2/TRBV6-3; size: once; D: .; CDR3: CASSDGFFSYGYTF; DNA: TGTGCCAGCAGTGATGGTTTCTTTAGCTATGGCTACACCTTC
J: TRBJ1-1; V: TRBV6-5; size: .; D: TRBD1; CDR3: CASMTGGLNTEAFF; DNA: TGTGCCAGCATGACAGGGGGCTTAAACACTGAAGCTTTCTTT
J: TRBJ1-5; V: TRBV12-3/TRBV12-4; size: .; D: TRBD1; CDR3: CASRGQPNQPQHF; DNA: TGTGCCAGCAGGGGACAGCCTAATCAGCCCCAGCATTTT
J: TRBJ1-2; V: TRBV5-1; size: once; D: TRBD1; CDR3: CASSDTSDRSGYTF; DNA: TGCGCCAGCAGCGACACTTCGGACAGGAGTGGCTACACCTTC
J: TRBJ1-2; V: TRBV6-5; size: .; D: TRBD1; CDR3: CASSYFRTGGSYGYTF; DNA: TGTGCCAGCAGTTACTTCCGGACAGGGGGGAGCTATGGCTACACCTTC
J: TRBJ2-3; V: TRBV6-2/TRBV6-3; size: .; D: TRBD1; CDR3: CASSYFETGTDTDTQYF; DNA: TGTGCCAGCAGTTACTTCGAAACCGGGACAGACACAGATACGCAGTATTTT
J: TRBJ2-1; V: TRBV5-8; size: .; D: TRBD1; CDR3: CASSSDRVAQFF; DNA: TGTGCCAGCAGCTCGGACAGGGTTGCGCAGTTCTTC
J: TRBJ2-1; V: TRBV7-9; size: .; D: .; CDR3: CASSPGAGRDYNEQFF; DNA: TGTGCCAGCAGCCCAGGGGCCGGACGGGACTACAATGAGCAGTTCTTC
J: TRBJ2-7; V: TRBV3-1/TRBV3-2; size: .; D: .; CDR3: CASSQGGQGRYEQYF; DNA: TGTGCCAGCAGCCAAGGGGGGCAGGGTCGTTACGAGCAGTACTTC
J: TRBJ2-3; V: TRBV6-6; size: .; D: .; CDR3: CASSWAGDTQYF; DNA: TGTGCCAGCAGTTGGGCTGGCGATACGCAGTATTTT
J: TRBJ1-5; V: TRBV19; size: .; D: .; CDR3: CASSIPRRSNQPQHF; DNA: TGTGCCAGTAGTATACCGAGGAGAAGCAATCAGCCCCAGCATTTT
J: TRBJ2-7; V: TRBV29-1; size: .; D: .; CDR3: CSVEEGGEEQYF; DNA: TGCAGCGTCGAGGAAGGGGGGGAAGAGCAGTACTTC
J: TRBJ2-7; V: TRBV5-1; size: .; D: TRBD1; CDR3: CASSFRQGPPYEQYF; DNA: TGCGCCAGCAGCTTCCGACAGGGCCCGCCCTACGAGCAGTACTTC
J: TRBJ1-4; V: TRBV7-2; size: .; D: .; CDR3: CASSYSATNEKLFF; DNA: TGTGCCAGCAGCTATAGTGCAACTAATGAAAAACTGTTTTTT
J: TRBJ1-5; V: TRBV27; size: .; D: .; CDR3: CASSLVGQPQHF; DNA: TGTGCCAGCAGTTTAGTTGGCCAGCCCCAGCATTTT
J: TRBJ2-7; V: TRBV19; size: .; D: .; CDR3: CASSMGHLTYEQYF; DNA: TGTGCCAGTAGTATGGGACACTTAACCTACGAGCAGTACTTC
J: TRBJ2-7; V: TRBV12-3/TRBV12-4; size: .; D: .; CDR3: CASRDSLLYEQYF; DNA: TGTGCCAGCAGGGACAGCCTTCTCTACGAGCAGTACTTC
J: TRBJ2-2; V: TRBV5-1; size: .; D: TRBD2; CDR3: CASSLSLAGFPGELFF; DNA: TGCGCCAGCAGCTTGTCGCTAGCGGGGTTTCCCGGGGAGCTGTTTTTT
J: TRBJ2-3; V: TRBV19; size: .; D: .; CDR3: CASRTGASTDTQYF; DNA: TGTGCCAGTAGGACAGGTGCTAGCACAGATACGCAGTATTTT
J: TRBJ1-1; V: TRBV23-1; size: .; D: .; CDR3: CASSQVLWTKTGSPIQNTEAFF; DNA: TGCGCCAGCAGTCAAGTTCTCTGGACCAAGACAGGCTCTCCTATACAGAACACTGAAGCTTTCTTT
J: TRBJ2-7; V: TRBV5-1; size: .; D: .; CDR3: CASSAPTYRDKHYEQYF; DNA: TGCGCCAGCAGTGCCCCCACTTACCGGGACAAACACTACGAGCAGTACTTC
J: TRBJ1-1; V: TRBV15; size: .; D: .; CDR3: CATSRDVQRTFF; DNA: TGTGCCACCAGCAGAGATGTACAGCGGACTTTCTTT
J: TRBJ1-6; V: TRBV7-6; size: .; D: .; CDR3: CASSFTDGGLSPLHF; DNA: TGTGCCAGCAGCTTTACAGACGGAGGGTTGTCACCCCTCCACTTT
J: TRBJ2-5; V: TRBV30; size: .; D: .; CDR3: CAWSLQETQYF; DNA: TGTGCCTGGAGTCTACAAGAGACCCAGTACTTC
J: TRBJ2-7; V: TRBV9; size: few; D: TRBD1; CDR3: CASSVGPGQGYEQYF; DNA: TGTGCCAGCAGCGTAGGCCCCGGACAGGGTTACGAGCAGTACTTC
J: TRBJ2-1; V: TRBV6-5; size: .; D: TRBD1; CDR3: CASSYDRGRFEQFF; DNA: TGTGCCAGCAGTTACGACAGGGGAAGATTCGAGCAGTTCTTC
J: TRBJ2-2; V: TRBV2; size: .; D: .; CDR3: CASRSGANTGELFF; DNA: TGTGCCAGCAGAAGCGGAGCGAACACCGGGGAGCTGTTTTTT
J: TRBJ2-5; V: TRBV5-4; size: .; D: .; CDR3: CASSSGLGLQETQYF; DNA: TGTGCCAGCAGCTCGGGACTGGGGCTACAAGAGACCCAGTACTTC
J: TRBJ2-5; V: TRBV6-5; size: .; D: TRBD1; CDR3: CASSYHPRGTGETQYF; DNA: TGTGCCAGCAGTTACCACCCCAGGGGGACAGGAGAGACCCAGTACTTC
J: TRBJ2-1; V: TRBV6-1; size: .; D: .; CDR3: CASSEPGLPYNEQFF; DNA: TGTGCCAGCAGTGAACCAGGGCTACCTTACAATGAGCAGTTCTTC
J: TRBJ1-1; V: TRBV6-5; size: .; D: TRBD1; CDR3: CASSRRGTGNTEAFF; DNA: TGTGCCAGCAGCCGACGCGGGACAGGGAACACTGAAGCTTTCTTT
J: TRBJ1-2; V: TRBV28; size: .; D: .; CDR3: CASSFILSREDYGYTF; DNA: TGTGCCAGCAGTTTCATTCTTTCCAGGGAGGATTATGGCTACACCTTC
J: TRBJ1-2; V: TRBV2; size: .; D: .; CDR3: CAFQGQGNYGYTF; DNA: TGTGCCTTCCAAGGGCAGGGGAACTATGGCTACACCTTC
J: TRBJ2-5; V: TRBV29-1; size: .; D: .; CDR3: CSVGGIVGQVVQETQYF; DNA: TGCAGCGTTGGTGGGATTGTGGGGCAGGTAGTCCAAGAGACCCAGTACTTC
J: TRBJ1-1; V: TRBV5-4; size: .; D: .; CDR3: CASSPAAGNTEAFF; DNA: TGTGCCAGCAGCCCCGCCGCGGGGAACACTGAAGCTTTCTTT
J: TRBJ2-5; V: TRBV11-2; size: .; D: .; CDR3: CASSFGEMETQYF; DNA: TGTGCCAGCAGCTTTGGGGAGATGGAGACCCAGTACTTC
J: TRBJ2-7; V: TRBV5-1; size: .; D: .; CDR3: CASSSDSYDEQYF; DNA: TGCGCCAGCAGCAGTGACAGCTATGACGAGCAGTACTTC
J: TRBJ1-4; V: TRBV4-2; size: .; D: .; CDR3: CASRKTDRINEKLFF; DNA: TGTGCCAGCAGGAAAACGGACAGAATTAATGAAAAACTGTTTTTT
J: TRBJ2-1; V: TRBV7-9; size: few; D: TRBD2; CDR3: CASSSDPGLHNEQFF; DNA: TGTGCCAGCAGCTCGGACCCGGGACTACACAATGAGCAGTTCTTC
J: TRBJ1-1; V: TRBV7-9; size: .; D: .; CDR3: CASSLGAGSEAFF; DNA: TGTGCCAGCAGCTTAGGGGCAGGATCTGAAGCTTTCTTT
J: TRBJ1-5; V: TRBV5-8; size: .; D: TRBD1; CDR3: CASSGGTEINQPQHF; DNA: TGTGCCAGCAGCGGAGGGACAGAAATTAATCAGCCCCAGCATTTT
J: TRBJ1-5; V: TRBV12-3/TRBV12-4; size: .; D: .; CDR3: CASSFGWENQHF; DNA: TGTGCCAGCAGTTTTGGGTGGGAGAACCAGCATTTT
J: TRBJ1-5; V: TRBV19; size: .; D: .; CDR3: CASMGGPGQPQHF; DNA: TGTGCCAGTATGGGGGGGCCAGGTCAGCCCCAGCATTTT
J: TRBJ2-5; V: TRBV27; size: .; D: TRBD1; CDR3: CASSSWTGQRRTQYF; DNA: TGTGCCAGCAGTTCATGGACAGGGCAAAGGAGGACCCAGTACTTC
J: TRBJ1-1; V: TRBV9; size: once; D: .; CDR3: CASSVVPEGEEAFF; DNA: TGTGCCAGCAGCGTAGTCCCCGAGGGGGAAGAAGCTTTCTTT
J: TRBJ2-1; V: TRBV18; size: .; D: .; CDR3: CASSPAGDPYNEQFF; DNA: TGTGCCAGCTCACCAGCAGGGGACCCCTACAATGAGCAGTTCTTC